This passage covers 14 T cell receptor beta chains from one sample sequenced in a study of T-cell reconstitution after alpha-beta-depleted transplantation in children. Preparing the TCRbeta library involved the use of unique molecular identifiers. MiXCR, run by TCRdb on the PCR reads, gives a single entry per CDR3 protein. In the table there are approximately 520,000 distinct CDR3 sequences, about an eighth of which are singletons. The starting material was PBMCs, mostly from graft donor cells, obtained 180 days after TCRalphabeta/CD19-depleted stem cell transplant. All receptors come from a female patient aged 2-9 years who had a stem cell transplant for aplastic anemia, so the T cells may come from the graft donor.

CDR3 nucleotide sequence: TGCGCCAGCAGTGACGCGACAGGGGGGTACAATGAGCAGTTCTTC. Translated: CASSDATGGYNEQFF. The J gene is TRBJ2-1, the V gene TRBV10-2; 9 positions agree with TRBD1. The trim removed 3 bases at V and 4 bases at J, leaving 4 bases unmatched. Germline assignment: CDR1 WSHSY and CDR2 SAAADI. This CDR3 region has 15 residues.

Ten or more counts support this clonotype. The rearrangement uses TRBV10-3 and TRBJ2-7, with a possible D match to TRBD1 (7 bases). The CDR3 has 15 amino acids. Germline CDR1 and CDR2: ENHRY and SYGVKD. Trimming took 3 bases from V and 4 from J, leaving 16 bases between them. CDR3 sequence reads: CAISDAGQTGYEQYF. The CDR3 DNA is TGTGCCATCAGTGACGCGGGACAGACAGGTTACGAGCAGTACTTC.

The J gene is TRBJ1-5, the V gene TRBV20-1; D might be TRBD1 (5 bases). CDR3 length: 15 residues. Germline V gene lookup returns CDR1 DFQATT and CDR2 SNEGSKA (reference sequence). The ends were cut back, 3 bases at V and 2 bases at J, with 14 bases in the middle. CDR3 residues: CSARVGGVGNQPQHF. For the CDR3, the DNA is TGCAGTGCTAGGGTGGGGGGTGTGGGCAATCAGCCCCAGCATTTT.

This chain joins TRBV15 and TRBJ2-7; perhaps TRBD1 as D (5 bases). The CDR3 spans 14 residues. Germline loops: CDR1 LNHNV, CDR2 YYDKDF (reference sequence). Trimming pared 8 bases from V and 3 bases from J, leaving 17 bases between. The CDR3 coding sequence is TGTGCCACCGCCAGATACAGGAACCACTACGAGCAGTACTTC. It codes for CATARYRNHYEQYF.

The V call is TRBV7-9, the J call TRBJ2-7; no reliable D call. CDR3 length equals 14 residues. The ends were cut back, 1 base at V and 4 bases at J, with 11 bases in the middle. The germline gives CDR1 SEHNR, CDR2 FQNEAQ (reference sequence). The CDR3 spells CASSLGRAAYEQYF. As DNA, the CDR3 is TGTGCCAGCAGCTTAGGTCGGGCCGCGTACGAGCAGTACTTC.

This clonotype was picked up many times. The chain has TRBV28 and TRBJ1-1; tentatively, D is TRBD1 (5 bases). This CDR3 has 15 residues. CDR1 and CDR2 from the germline V gene are MDHEN and SYDVKM. V was shortened by 1 base and J by 0 bases, with 9 bases between the two germline ends. The CDR3 protein is CASSLLHRLNTEAFF. In DNA, the CDR3 is TGTGCCAGCAGTTTATTGCACAGGCTGAACACTGAAGCTTTCTTT.

The genes are TRBV27 and TRBJ2-1; tentatively, D is TRBD2 (6 bases). Germline loops: CDR1 MNHEY, CDR2 SMNVEV (reference sequence). V was clipped by 7 bases and J by 9 bases, with 16 bases between them. CDR3 size: 13 residues. CDR3 DNA: TGTGCCAGCACCCACCCCCTTAGCGGTGAGCAGTTCTTC. The encoded protein is CASTHPLSGEQFF.

The chain is built from TRBV18 and TRBJ1-5, with 7 bases aligning to TRBD1. The V segment lost 5 bases and the J segment 7 bases; nucleotides outside the gene matches: 11. The CDR3 consists of 15 residues. Germline V gene lookup returns CDR1 KGHSH and CDR2 LQKENI. The DNA of the CDR3 is TGTGCCAGCTCAACTACACCAGGGGGAGGCCAGCCCCAGCATTTT. Encoded protein: CASSTTPGGGQPQHF.

The chain has TRBV10-3 and TRBJ2-7, with TRBD2 identical over 8 bases. This CDR3 spans 14 amino acids. In germline, CDR1 is ENHRY, CDR2 SYGVKD. The V and J ends lost 6 bases and 2 bases, in that order; junction bases with no gene match: 6. The CDR3 protein is CAIRDSGATYEQYV. CDR3 sequence (DNA): TGTGCCATCAGGGATAGCGGGGCGACCTACGAGCAGTACGTC.

This clonotype was seen a handful of times. The gene calls are TRBV7-2 and TRBJ2-1; D gene uncertain. The CDR3 totals 14 residues. Trimming stripped 1 base from V and 2 bases from J, with 6 bases between. The V gene's germline CDR1 is SGHTA and CDR2 FQGNSA. CDR3 protein: CASSLDLTYNEQFF. The CDR3 DNA reads as TGTGCCAGCAGCTTAGACTTGACCTACAATGAGCAGTTCTTC.

This clonotype was picked up a small number of times. The genes are TRBV19 and TRBJ2-3, with TRBD2 matching 8 bases. CDR1 LNHDA and CDR2 SQIVND come from the germline V gene (reference sequence). Trimming took 6 bases from V and 4 from J; bases not matched to a gene: 9. This CDR3 has 15 residues. CDR3 bases: TGTGCCAGTAGCACTATAGCGGGGAGCGCAGATACGCAGTATTTT. Protein sequence: CASSTIAGSADTQYF.

This clonotype was seen at least ten times. This chain uses TRBV29-1 with TRBJ2-5, with D uncertain. CDR1 and CDR2 from the germline V gene are SQVTM and ANQGSEA. The CDR3 is made up of 14 amino acids. Trimming cost V 1 base and J 1 base, with 10 bases left between them. CDR3 sequence (DNA): TGCAGCGTTGAAGTATCAAAATCCCAAGAGACCCAGTACTTC. Protein sequence: CSVEVSKSQETQYF. Combining the CDR3 with reference TRBV29-1 and TRBJ2-5 gives the whole variable domain SAVISQKPSRDICQRGTSLTIQCQVDSQVTMMFWYRQQPGQSLTLIATANQGSEATYESGFVIDKFPISRPNLTFSTLTVSNMSPEDSSIYLCSVEVSKSQETQYFGPGTRLLVL.

The V gene is TRBV12-3 or TRBV12-4, the J gene TRBJ2-7; the D gene is possibly TRBD2 (6 bases). The CDR3 covers 12 residues. With 11 bases removed from V and 9 bases from J, the gap between germline ends came to 20 bases. CDR3 sequence reads: CAFSTGEQGQYF. CDR3 in DNA: TGTGCCTTCTCGACGGGAGAGCAGGGGCAGTACTTC.

This chain links TRBV9 with TRBJ2-4; possibly TRBD2 for D (5 bases). The CDR3 sequence is 17 residues long. The V end was cut by 7 bases, the J end by 0 bases, with 20 bases between. Germline V CDR1 and CDR2: SGDLS, YYNGEE. Written as DNA, the CDR3 is TGTGCCAGCGGGAATCACCGGACTGCCTTAGCCAAAAACATTCAGTACTTC. Translating gives CASGNHRTALAKNIQYF.